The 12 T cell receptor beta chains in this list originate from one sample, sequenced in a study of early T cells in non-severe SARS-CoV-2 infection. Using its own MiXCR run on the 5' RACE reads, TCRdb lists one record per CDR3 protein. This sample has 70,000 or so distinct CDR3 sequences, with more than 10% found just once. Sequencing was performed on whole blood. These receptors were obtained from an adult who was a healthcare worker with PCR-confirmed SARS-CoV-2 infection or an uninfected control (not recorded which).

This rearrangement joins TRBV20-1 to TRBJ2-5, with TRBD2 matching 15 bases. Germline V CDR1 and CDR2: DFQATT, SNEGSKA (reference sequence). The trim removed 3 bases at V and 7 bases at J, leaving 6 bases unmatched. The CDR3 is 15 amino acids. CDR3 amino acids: CSARGLAGGLGTQYF. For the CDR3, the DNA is TGCAGTGCTAGGGGACTAGCGGGGGGTCTGGGGACCCAGTACTTC.

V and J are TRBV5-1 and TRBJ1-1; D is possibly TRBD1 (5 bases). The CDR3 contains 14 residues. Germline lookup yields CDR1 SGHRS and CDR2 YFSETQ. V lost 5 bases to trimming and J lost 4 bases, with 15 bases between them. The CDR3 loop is CASRYGDRSTEAFF. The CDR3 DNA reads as TGCGCCAGCAGGTATGGGGACCGTAGCACTGAAGCTTTCTTT. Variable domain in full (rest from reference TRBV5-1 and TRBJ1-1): KAGVTQTPRYLIKTRGQQVTLSCSPISGHRSVSWYQQTPGQGLQFLFEYFSETQRNKGNFPGRFSGRQFSNSRSEMNVSTLELGDSALYLCASRYGDRSTEAFFGQGTRLTVV.

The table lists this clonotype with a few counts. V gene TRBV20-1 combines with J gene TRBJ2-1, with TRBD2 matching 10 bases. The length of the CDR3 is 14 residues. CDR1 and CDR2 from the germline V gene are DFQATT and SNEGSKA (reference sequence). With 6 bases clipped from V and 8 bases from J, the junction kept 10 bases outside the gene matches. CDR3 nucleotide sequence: TGCAGTGCGTGGAGCGGGGGGGCCTGGGATGAGCAGTTCTTC. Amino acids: CSAWSGGAWDEQFF.

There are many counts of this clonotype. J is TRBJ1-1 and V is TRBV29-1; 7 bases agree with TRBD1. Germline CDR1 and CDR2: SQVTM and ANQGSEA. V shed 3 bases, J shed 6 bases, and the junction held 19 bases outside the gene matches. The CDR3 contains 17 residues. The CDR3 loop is CSVDLATGQSRYAEAFF. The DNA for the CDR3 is TGCAGCGTTGATTTGGCGACAGGGCAGTCGAGGTATGCTGAAGCTTTCTTT.

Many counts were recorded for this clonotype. CDR3 region: CASSLLAGGPGETQYF. CDR3 DNA sequence: TGTGCCAGCAGCTTACTAGCGGGGGGGCCGGGAGAGACCCAGTACTTC. The chain recombines TRBV7-8 with TRBJ2-5; 12 bases align to TRBD2. The CDR3 has 16 amino acids. In germline, CDR1 is SGHVS, CDR2 FQNEAQ. V lost 2 bases, J lost 4 bases, and 5 bases stayed unmatched.

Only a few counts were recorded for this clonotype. This CDR3 reads CASSFRGAETQYF. The DNA of the CDR3 is TGTGCCAGCAGTTTCCGGGGAGCGGAGACCCAGTACTTC. This chain uses TRBV6-6 with TRBJ2-5; perhaps TRBD2 as D (5 bases). Per the germline V gene, CDR1 is MNHNY and CDR2 is SVGAGI (reference sequence). Trimming cost V 4 bases and J 5 bases, with 11 bases left between them. The CDR3 consists of 13 residues.

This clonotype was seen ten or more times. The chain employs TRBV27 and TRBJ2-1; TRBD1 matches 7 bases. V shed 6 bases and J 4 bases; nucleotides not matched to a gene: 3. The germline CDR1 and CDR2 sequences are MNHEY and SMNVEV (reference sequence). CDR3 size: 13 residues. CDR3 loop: CASRGTEYNEQFF. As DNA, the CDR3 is TGTGCCAGCAGAGGGACAGAATACAATGAGCAGTTCTTC.

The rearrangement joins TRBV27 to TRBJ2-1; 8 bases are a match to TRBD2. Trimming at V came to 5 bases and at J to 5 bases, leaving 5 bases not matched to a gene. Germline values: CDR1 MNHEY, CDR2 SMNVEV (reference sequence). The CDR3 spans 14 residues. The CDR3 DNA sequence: TGTGCCAGCAGTAGCGGGGGCTACAACAATGAGCAGTTCTTC. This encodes CASSSGGYNNEQFF.

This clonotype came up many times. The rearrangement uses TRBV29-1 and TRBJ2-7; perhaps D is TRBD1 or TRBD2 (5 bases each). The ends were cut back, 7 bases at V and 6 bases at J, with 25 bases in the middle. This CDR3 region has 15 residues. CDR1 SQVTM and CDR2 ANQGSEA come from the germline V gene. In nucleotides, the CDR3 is TGCAGCGCCCTGAGGAGGACAACGGGGAGTAGCGAGCAGTACTTC. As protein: CSALRRTTGSSEQYF.

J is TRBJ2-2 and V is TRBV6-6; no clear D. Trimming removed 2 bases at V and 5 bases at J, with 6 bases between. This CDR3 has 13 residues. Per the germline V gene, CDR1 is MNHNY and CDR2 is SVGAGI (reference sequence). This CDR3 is CASSYIGTGELFF. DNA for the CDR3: TGTGCCAGCAGTTACATCGGGACCGGGGAGCTGTTTTTT.

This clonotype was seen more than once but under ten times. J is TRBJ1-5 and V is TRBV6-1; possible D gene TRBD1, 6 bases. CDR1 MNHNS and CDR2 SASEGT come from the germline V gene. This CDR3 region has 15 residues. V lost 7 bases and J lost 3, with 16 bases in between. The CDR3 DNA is TGTGCCAGCAACCGTCAGCAGGGGTTCAATCAGCCCCAGCATTTT. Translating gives CASNRQQGFNQPQHF.

The CDR3, as DNA: TGTGCCAGCAGCTTGCGGGGTCGGCACGAGCAGTACTTC. Residues: CASSLRGRHEQYF. The chain recombines TRBV11-2 with TRBJ2-7; maybe TRBD2 (6 bases). Trimming stripped 3 bases from V and 5 bases from J, with 11 bases between. Looked up from germline, CDR1 is SGHAT and CDR2 is FQNNGV. The CDR3 is 13 residues long.